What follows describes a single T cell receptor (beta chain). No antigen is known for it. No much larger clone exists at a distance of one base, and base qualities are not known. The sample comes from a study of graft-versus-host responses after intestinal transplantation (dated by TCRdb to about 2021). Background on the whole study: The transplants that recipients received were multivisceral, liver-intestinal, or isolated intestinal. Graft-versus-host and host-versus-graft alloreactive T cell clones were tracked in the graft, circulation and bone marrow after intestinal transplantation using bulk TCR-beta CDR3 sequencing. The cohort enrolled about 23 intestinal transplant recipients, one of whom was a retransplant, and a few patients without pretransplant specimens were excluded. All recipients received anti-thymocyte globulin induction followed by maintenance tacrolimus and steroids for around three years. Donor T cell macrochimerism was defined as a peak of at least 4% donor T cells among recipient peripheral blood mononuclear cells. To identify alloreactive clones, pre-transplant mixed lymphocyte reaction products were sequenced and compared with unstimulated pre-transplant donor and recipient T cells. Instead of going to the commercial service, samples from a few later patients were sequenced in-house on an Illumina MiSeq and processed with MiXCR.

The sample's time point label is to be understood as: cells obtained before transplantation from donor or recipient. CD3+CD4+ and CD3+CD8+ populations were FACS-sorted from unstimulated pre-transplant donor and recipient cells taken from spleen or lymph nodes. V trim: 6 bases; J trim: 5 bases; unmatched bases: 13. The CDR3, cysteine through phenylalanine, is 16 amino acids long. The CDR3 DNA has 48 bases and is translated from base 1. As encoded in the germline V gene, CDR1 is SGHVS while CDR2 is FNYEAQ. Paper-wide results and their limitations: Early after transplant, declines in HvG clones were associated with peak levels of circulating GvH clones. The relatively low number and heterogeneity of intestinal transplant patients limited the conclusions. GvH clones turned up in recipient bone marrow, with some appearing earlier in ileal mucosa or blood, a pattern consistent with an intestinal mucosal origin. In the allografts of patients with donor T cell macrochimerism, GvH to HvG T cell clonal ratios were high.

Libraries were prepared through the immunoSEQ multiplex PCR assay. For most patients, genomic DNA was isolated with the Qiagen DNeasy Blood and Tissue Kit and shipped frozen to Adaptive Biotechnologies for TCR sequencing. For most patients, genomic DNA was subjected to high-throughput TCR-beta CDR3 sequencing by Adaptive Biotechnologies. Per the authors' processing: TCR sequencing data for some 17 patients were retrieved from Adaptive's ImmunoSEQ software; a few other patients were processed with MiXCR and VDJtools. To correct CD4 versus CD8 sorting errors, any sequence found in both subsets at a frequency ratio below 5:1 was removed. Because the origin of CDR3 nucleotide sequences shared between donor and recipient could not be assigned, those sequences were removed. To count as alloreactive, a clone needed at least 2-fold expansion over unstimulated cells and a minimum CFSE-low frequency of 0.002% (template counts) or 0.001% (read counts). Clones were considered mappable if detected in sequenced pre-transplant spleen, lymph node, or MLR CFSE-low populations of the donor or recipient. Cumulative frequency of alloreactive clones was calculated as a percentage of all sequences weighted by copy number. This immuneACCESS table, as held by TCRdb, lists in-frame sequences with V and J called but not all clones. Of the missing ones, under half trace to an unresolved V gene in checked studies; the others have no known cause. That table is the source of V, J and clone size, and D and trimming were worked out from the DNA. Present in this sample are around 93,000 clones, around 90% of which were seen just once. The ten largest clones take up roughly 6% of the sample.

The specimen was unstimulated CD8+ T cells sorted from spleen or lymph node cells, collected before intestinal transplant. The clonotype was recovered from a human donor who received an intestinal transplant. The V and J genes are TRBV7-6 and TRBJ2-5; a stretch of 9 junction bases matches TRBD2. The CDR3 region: CASSIKEREVYETQYF. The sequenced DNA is TGTGCCAGCAGTATTAAGGAGCGGGAGGTTTATGAGACCCAGTACTTC.